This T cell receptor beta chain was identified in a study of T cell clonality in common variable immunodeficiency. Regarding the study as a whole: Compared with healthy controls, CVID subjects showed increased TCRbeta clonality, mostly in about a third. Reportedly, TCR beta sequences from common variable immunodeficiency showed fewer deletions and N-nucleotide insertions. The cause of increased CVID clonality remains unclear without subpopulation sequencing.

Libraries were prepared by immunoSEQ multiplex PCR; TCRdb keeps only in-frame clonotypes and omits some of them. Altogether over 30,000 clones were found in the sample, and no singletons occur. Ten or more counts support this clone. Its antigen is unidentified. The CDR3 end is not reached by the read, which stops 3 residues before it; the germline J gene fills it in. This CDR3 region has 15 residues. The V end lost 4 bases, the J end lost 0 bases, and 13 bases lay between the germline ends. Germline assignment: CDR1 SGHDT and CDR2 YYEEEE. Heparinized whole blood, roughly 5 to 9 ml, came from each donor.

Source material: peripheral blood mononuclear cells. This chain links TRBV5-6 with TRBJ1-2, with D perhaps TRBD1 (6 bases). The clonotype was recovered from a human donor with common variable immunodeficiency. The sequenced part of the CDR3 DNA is TGTGCCAGCAGCCCGGTCTCAGGGGCTAACTATGGC. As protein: CASSPVSGANYG. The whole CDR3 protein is CASSPVSGANYGYTF. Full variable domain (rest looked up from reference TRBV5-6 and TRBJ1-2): DAGVTQSPTHLIKTRGQQVTLRCSPKSGHDTVSWYQQALGQGPQFIFQYYEEEERQRGNFPDRFSGHQFPNYSSELNVNALLLGDSALYLCASSPVSGANYGYTFGSGTRLTVV.